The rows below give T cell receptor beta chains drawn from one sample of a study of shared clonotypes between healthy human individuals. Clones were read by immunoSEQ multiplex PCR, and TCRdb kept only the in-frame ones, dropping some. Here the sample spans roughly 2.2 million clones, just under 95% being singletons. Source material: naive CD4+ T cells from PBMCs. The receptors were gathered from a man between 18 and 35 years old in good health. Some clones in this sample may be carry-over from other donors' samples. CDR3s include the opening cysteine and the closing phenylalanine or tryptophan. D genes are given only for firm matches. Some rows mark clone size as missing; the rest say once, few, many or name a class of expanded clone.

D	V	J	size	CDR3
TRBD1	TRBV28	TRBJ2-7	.	CASNQGGQGIHEQYF
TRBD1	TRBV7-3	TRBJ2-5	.	CASSSGQDIETQYF
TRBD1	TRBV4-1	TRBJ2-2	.	CASSQPTGAGELFF
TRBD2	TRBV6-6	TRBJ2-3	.	CASRQRETDTQYF
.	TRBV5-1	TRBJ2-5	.	CASSLGQGGGETQYF
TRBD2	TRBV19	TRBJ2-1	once	CASSILDLAGGVYNEQFF
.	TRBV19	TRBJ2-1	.	CASTSAGAKSYNEQFF
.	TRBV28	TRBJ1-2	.	CATRSDYGYTF
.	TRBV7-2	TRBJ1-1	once	CASSGAAEIEAFF
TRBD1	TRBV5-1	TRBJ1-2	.	CASSTGQGNYGYTF
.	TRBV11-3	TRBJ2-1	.	CASSLQGKDNEQFF
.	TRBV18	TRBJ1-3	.	CASSPSQGSSGNTIYF